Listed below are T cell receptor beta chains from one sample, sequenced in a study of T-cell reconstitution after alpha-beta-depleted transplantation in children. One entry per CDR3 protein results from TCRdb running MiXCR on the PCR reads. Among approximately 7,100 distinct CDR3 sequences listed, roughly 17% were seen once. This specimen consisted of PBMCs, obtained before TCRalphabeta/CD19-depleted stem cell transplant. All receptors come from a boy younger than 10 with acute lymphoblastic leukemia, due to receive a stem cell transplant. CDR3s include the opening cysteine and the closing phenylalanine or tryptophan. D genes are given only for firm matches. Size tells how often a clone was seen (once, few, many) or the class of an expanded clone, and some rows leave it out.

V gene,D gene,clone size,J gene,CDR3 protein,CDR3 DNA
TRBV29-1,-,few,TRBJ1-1,CSADGEVRGANTEAFF,TGCAGCGCTGACGGGGAAGTGAGGGGCGCGAACACTGAAGCTTTCTTT
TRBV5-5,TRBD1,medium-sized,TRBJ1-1,CASSLRVGQANTEAFF,TGTGCCAGCAGCTTACGGGTGGGACAGGCCAACACTGAAGCTTTCTTT
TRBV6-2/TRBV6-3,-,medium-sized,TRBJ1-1,CASSPQGNTEAFF,TGTGCCAGCAGTCCCCAGGGAAACACTGAAGCTTTCTTT
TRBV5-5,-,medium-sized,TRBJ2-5,CASRKFLGGRVETQYF,TGTGCCAGCAGGAAATTCCTCGGGGGGCGCGTGGAGACCCAGTACTTC
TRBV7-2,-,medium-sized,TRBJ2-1,CASSPRDGPNEQFF,TGTGCCAGCAGCCCCCGGGACGGACCCAATGAGCAGTTCTTC
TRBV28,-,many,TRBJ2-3,CASSSPFRTQYF,TGTGCCAGCAGTTCCCCCTTCCGTACGCAGTATTTT
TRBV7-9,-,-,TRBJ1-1,CASSPDWPSEAFF,TGTGCCAGCAGCCCGGACTGGCCCTCGGAAGCTTTCTTT
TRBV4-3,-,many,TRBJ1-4,CASSQDRAVTNEKLFF,TGCGCCAGCAGCCAAGATCGGGCTGTAACTAATGAAAAACTGTTTTTT
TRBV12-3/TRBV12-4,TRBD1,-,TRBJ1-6,CASSRRQGSYNSPLHF,TGTGCCAGCAGTAGAAGACAGGGTTCCTATAATTCACCCCTCCACTTT
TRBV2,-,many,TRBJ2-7,CASSDGSSIYEQYF,TGTGCCAGCAGTGATGGTAGTTCAATCTACGAGCAGTACTTC
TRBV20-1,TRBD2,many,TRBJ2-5,CSASSGGSQETQYF,TGCAGTGCTAGTAGCGGGGGGTCCCAAGAGACCCAGTACTTC
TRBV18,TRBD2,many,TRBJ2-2,CASSPQTSAGELFF,TGTGCCAGCTCACCGCAGACTAGCGCCGGGGAGCTGTTTTTT
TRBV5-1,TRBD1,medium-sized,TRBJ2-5,CASSLGTGAQETQYF,TGCGCCAGCAGCTTGGGGACAGGGGCCCAAGAGACCCAGTACTTC
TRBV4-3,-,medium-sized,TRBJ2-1,CASSQDQFNEQFF,TGCGCCAGCAGCCAAGACCAGTTCAATGAGCAGTTCTTC
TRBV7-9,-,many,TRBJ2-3,CASSPPPASGYTDTQYF,TGTGCCAGCAGCCCTCCCCCGGCGAGCGGATACACAGATACGCAGTATTTT
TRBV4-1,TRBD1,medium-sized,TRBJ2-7,CASSQDPQGVYDGQYF,TGCGCCAGCAGCCAAGATCCTCAGGGGGTATACGACGGGCAGTACTTC
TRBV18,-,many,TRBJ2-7,CASSPLQGLNNEQYF,TGTGCCAGCTCACCTTTACAGGGATTAAACAACGAGCAGTACTTC
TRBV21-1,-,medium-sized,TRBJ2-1,CAYNPNEQFF,TGTGCCTACAACCCCAATGAGCAGTTCTTC
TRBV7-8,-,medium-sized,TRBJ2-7,CASIPSSRDYEQYF,TGTGCCAGCATCCCCAGTTCGAGGGACTACGAGCAGTACTTC
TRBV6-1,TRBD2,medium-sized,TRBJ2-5,CASEGLAVQETQYF,TGTGCCAGCGAGGGCCTAGCGGTTCAAGAGACCCAGTACTTC
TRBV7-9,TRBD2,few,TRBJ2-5,CASSQTAGAIQETQYF,TGTGCCAGCAGCCAAACAGCGGGGGCCATCCAAGAGACCCAGTACTTC
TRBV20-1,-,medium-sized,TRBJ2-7,CSARGAGGWGTYEQYF,TGCAGTGCTAGGGGCGCCGGGGGATGGGGTACCTACGAGCAGTACTTC
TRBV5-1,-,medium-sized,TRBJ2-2,CASSLGAPNTGELFF,TGCGCCAGCAGCTTGGGGGCCCCGAACACCGGGGAGCTGTTTTTT
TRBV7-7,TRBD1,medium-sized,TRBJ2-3,CASSEGQGGTDTQYF,TGTGCTAGCAGCGAGGGACAGGGGGGCACAGATACGCAGTATTTT
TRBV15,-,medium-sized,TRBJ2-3,CATSGFASGGDTQYF,TGTGCCACCAGCGGTTTTGCGAGCGGCGGAGATACGCAGTATTTT
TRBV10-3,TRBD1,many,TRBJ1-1,CAISEEGGGSTEAFF,TGTGCCATCAGTGAGGAAGGGGGCGGGAGCACTGAAGCTTTCTTT
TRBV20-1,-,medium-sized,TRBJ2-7,CSARGAGVSSYEQYF,TGCAGTGCTAGAGGGGCGGGTGTGAGCTCCTACGAGCAGTACTTC
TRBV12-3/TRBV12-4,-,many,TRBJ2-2,CASSFLDREGTGELFF,TGTGCCAGCAGCTTCCTGGACAGGGAGGGCACCGGGGAGCTGTTTTTT
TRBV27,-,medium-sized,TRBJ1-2,CASSKARDYGYTF,TGTGCCAGCAGTAAGGCCAGAGACTATGGCTACACCTTC
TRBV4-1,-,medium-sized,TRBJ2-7,CASSQDRPREQYF,TGCGCCAGCAGCCAAGACCGACCTAGGGAGCAGTACTTC
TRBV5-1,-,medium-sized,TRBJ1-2,CASSVQGDYGYTF,TGCGCCAGCAGCGTCCAAGGGGACTATGGCTACACCTTC